These 20 T cell receptor beta chains came from one sample sequenced in a study of regulatory T cells in long-lasting Graves disease. Libraries of TCR beta came from iRepertoire HTBI primers plus Arm-PCR of CDR3 regions. TCRdb analysed the multiplex PCR reads with MiXCR anew, one entry per CDR3 protein. The data contain roughly 500,000 distinct CDR3 sequences, roughly 14% of them seen just once; the ten biggest clones take up 8.5% to 10%. The time point here: newly diagnosed GD, antithyroid drugs for less than 3 months. The TCR library was made from RNA that had been extracted from PBMCs in TRIzol. This sample also appeared in a second study, on T cells in Graves' hyperthyroidism and ophthalmopathy.

This specimen was peripheral blood mononuclear cells (PBMCs), taken at new diagnosis, from a patient treated with antithyroid drugs. These receptors were collected from a man in his thirties or forties with Graves disease.

This clonotype has at least ten counts. This chain connects TRBV29-1 to TRBJ2-1, with D unclear. Germline CDR1 and CDR2: SQVTM and ANQGSEA. The V end lost 5 bases, the J end lost 9 bases, and 11 bases lay between the germline ends. The CDR3 loop spans 11 amino acids. CDR3 loop: CSVLVGPEQFF. The DNA of the CDR3 is TGCAGCGTTTTGGTCGGTCCTGAGCAGTTCTTC.

This clonotype has ten or more counts. The chain employs TRBV30 and TRBJ2-1; 9 bases are a match to TRBD2. The trim removed 5 bases at V and 10 bases at J, leaving 9 bases unmatched. The CDR3 spans 13 residues. Germline CDR1 GTSNPN, CDR2 SVGIG (reference sequence). In DNA, the CDR3 is TGTGCCTGGGCGCCCCGGGCGGGAGGGGAGCAGTTCTTC. Translating gives CAWAPRAGGEQFF.

This clonotype was detected ten times or more. J is TRBJ2-3 and V is TRBV5-1; no firm D call. This CDR3 spans 15 amino acids. V lost 3 bases and J lost 0, with 11 bases in between. Germline CDR1 is SGHRS and CDR2 is YFSETQ. This CDR3 is CASSSGPRSTDTQYF. The CDR3 coding sequence is TGCGCCAGCAGCTCCGGGCCGCGGAGCACAGATACGCAGTATTTT.

V gene TRBV18 combines with J gene TRBJ1-6, with a possible D match to TRBD1 (6 bases). The germline V gene has CDR1 KGHSH and CDR2 LQKENI. The CDR3 covers 15 residues. V was shortened by 2 bases and J by 2 bases, with 7 bases between the two germline ends. CDR3 sequence: CASSPRGTYNSPLHF. The CDR3 DNA reads TGTGCCAGCTCACCAAGGGGGACCTATAATTCACCCCTCCACTTT.

This clonotype was detected many times. The DNA for the CDR3 is TGTGCCAGCAGTTCCGATAGCGAAGAGACCCAGTACTTC. This sequence encodes CASSSDSEETQYF. The rearrangement uses TRBV11-2 and TRBJ2-5, with a possible D match to TRBD2 (5 bases). V was shortened by 6 bases and J by 3 bases, with 11 bases between the two germline ends. The CDR3 length is 13 residues. CDR1 is SGHAT, CDR2 FQNNGV, per germline.

In this sample, this clonotype turned up many times. The CDR3 nucleotides are TGTGCCAGCAGTTTGGGTCTTTTCCACGAGCAGTACTTC. Encoded protein: CASSLGLFHEQYF. The chain couples TRBV28 to TRBJ2-7; D call uncertain. The ends were cut back, 3 bases at V and 5 bases at J, with 11 bases in the middle. The CDR3 runs to 13 residues. CDR1 is MDHEN and CDR2 is SYDVKM in the germline V gene.

This clonotype was recorded many times. J is TRBJ2-5 and V is TRBV2; D is unresolved. Looked up from germline, CDR1 is SNHLY and CDR2 is FYNNEI. This CDR3 is built from 13 residues. V dropped 7 bases and J dropped 5 bases, with 14 bases sitting between them. CDR3 nucleotides: TGTGCCAGCAAAGTATGGGGTGGGGAGACCCAGTACTTC. This translates into CASKVWGGETQYF.

This clonotype came up many times. V gene TRBV24-1 combines with J gene TRBJ2-2; 7 bases line up with TRBD1. The CDR3 runs 15 residues. Trimming at V came to 10 bases and at J to 5 bases, leaving 12 bases not matched to a gene. Germline CDR1 reads KGHDR; CDR2 reads SFDVKD. CDR3 DNA sequence: TGTGCCACACAACCGGGACAGATCCGAACCGGGGAGCTGTTTTTT. Translation: CATQPGQIRTGELFF.

This clonotype occurred many times. The rearrangement uses TRBV29-1 and TRBJ2-7, with 9 bases matching TRBD1. The CDR3 is 13 residues long. Germline lookup yields CDR1 SQVTM and CDR2 ANQGSEA. J was trimmed by 2 bases and V by 6 bases; bases with no gene match: 5. CDR3 coding DNA: TGCAGCGTCCGGACAGGGGAGACCTACGAGCAGTACTTC. Translating gives CSVRTGETYEQYF.

This clonotype has a count of ten or more. The CDR3 spells CASSLVRAGDTGELFF. The CDR3, as DNA: TGTGCCAGCAGCTTAGTTAGAGCGGGAGACACCGGGGAGCTGTTTTTT. The chain recombines TRBV7-2 with TRBJ2-2; 8 bases line up with TRBD2. CDR3 length: 16 residues. V lost 1 base to trimming and J lost 3 bases; unmatched junction nucleotides: 4. Looked up from germline, CDR1 is SGHTA and CDR2 is FQGNSA.

The chain is built from TRBV24-1 and TRBJ2-7; 7 positions match TRBD1. Per germline, CDR1 KGHDR and CDR2 SFDVKD. Losses at the gene ends were 1 base for V and 3 bases for J; bases not matched to a gene: 5. This CDR3 has 15 residues. CDR3 DNA sequence: TGTGCCACCAGTGATTTTAGGGCAGGGGGCTACGAGCAGTACTTC. It translates to CATSDFRAGGYEQYF.

This clonotype turned up a few times. This chain uses TRBV5-1 with TRBJ1-1, with a tentative D call TRBD1 (5 bases). Between the trimmed V and J ends, which lost 0 bases and 4 bases, there was a span of 19 bases. The germline CDR1 and CDR2 sequences are SGHRS and YFSETQ. The CDR3 length is 17 residues. CDR3 sequence (DNA): TGCGCCAGCAGCTTGGAATCGGGGCCCGGAGGAATCACTGAAGCTTTCTTT. It yields the protein CASSLESGPGGITEAFF.

Remarks on this clonotype: A far larger clone is only one base removed, so a read error is likely. The chain employs TRBV28 and TRBJ2-1; 9 nucleotides align to TRBD1. The J call may be in error: the DNA end matches TRBJ2-3 better. The CDR3 extends over 14 amino acids. In germline, CDR1 is MDHEN, CDR2 SYDVKM. This CDR3 reads CASIPGQGADTQYF. For the CDR3, the DNA is TGTGCCAGCATTCCGGGACAGGGCGCAGATACGCAGTATTTT.

Many counts were recorded for this clonotype. At one of its ends the junction is not consistent with the germline gene, which may arise from a read error. The chain joins TRBV5-1 to TRBJ2-5, with 7 bases identical to TRBD2. CDR1 SGHRS and CDR2 YFSETQ come from the germline V gene. The CDR3 extends over 13 amino acids. In DNA form, the CDR3 reads TGTGCCAGCAGCCGGTGGGGGGGAGAGACCCAGTACTTC. Translated, it gives CASSRWGGETQYF.

This clonotype was picked up many times. The rearrangement uses TRBV12-3 or TRBV12-4 and TRBJ2-1; maybe TRBD1 (5 bases). Between the trimmed V and J ends, which lost 2 bases and 6 bases, there was a span of 14 bases. This CDR3 is built from 15 residues. The CDR3 bases are TGTGCCAGCAGTTTATTTTGGGGCGGAACCAATGAGCAGTTCTTC. It yields the protein CASSLFWGGTNEQFF.

The gene calls are TRBV2 and TRBJ1-4; 7 nucleotides line up with TRBD1. Germline trimming cut 2 bases from V and 3 bases from J; bases unmatched to any gene: 15. The CDR3 has 19 residues. CDR1 and CDR2 from the germline V gene are SNHLY and FYNNEI. The CDR3 DNA sequence: TGTGCCAGCAGTGAACCCTGGTCATTCAGGGGGGCTTCTAATGAAAAACTGTTTTTT. Translating gives CASSEPWSFRGASNEKLFF.

This clonotype was counted many times. V usage is TRBV12-3 or TRBV12-4 and J usage is TRBJ2-7; 10 nucleotides agree with TRBD2. This CDR3 spans 14 amino acids. V lost 7 bases to trimming and J lost 4 bases; unmatched junction nucleotides: 7. The CDR3 loop reads CASTLAGVLYEQYF. DNA of the CDR3: TGTGCCAGCACCCTAGCGGGAGTCCTTTACGAGCAGTACTTC.

This clonotype has more than one count but fewer than ten. The chain links TRBV18 to TRBJ2-5, with a tentative D call TRBD2 (5 bases). V dropped 4 bases and J dropped 5 bases, with 11 bases sitting between them. From germline, CDR1 is KGHSH and CDR2 LQKENI. The length of the CDR3 is 13 residues. CDR3 residues: CASSQGDRETQYF. Written as DNA, the CDR3 is TGTGCCAGCTCACAGGGAGATCGGGAGACCCAGTACTTC.

Comments on this clonotype: Being one base from a much bigger clone, this may be a read error. The genes are TRBV28 and TRBJ2-7, with D possibly TRBD1 on 6 matching bases. The germline gives CDR1 MDHEN, CDR2 SYDVKM. The CDR3 is 14 amino acids. V lost 6 bases to trimming and J lost 1 base, with 13 bases between them. CDR3 sequence reads: CASRGAGESYEQYF. CDR3 DNA sequence: TGTGCCAGCAGGGGGGCAGGGGAATCCTACGAGCAGTACTTC.

The chain links TRBV27 to TRBJ2-1; 9 positions agree with TRBD2. Unmatched junction bases numbered 17, after V lost 10 bases and J lost 7 bases. Germline CDR1 is MNHEY and CDR2 is SMNVEV (reference sequence). The CDR3 has 16 amino acids. CDR3 protein: CATTMGVREGGNEQFF. The DNA for the CDR3 is TGTGCCACCACAATGGGAGTGCGGGAGGGAGGGAATGAGCAGTTCTTC.